This TCR beta chain was found in a study of Ad26.COV2.S vaccination and SARS-CoV-2 variants (dated by TCRdb to about 2021). Turning to the overall study: Sequencing of the TCRbeta repertoire served to evaluate the specificity and breadth of SARS-CoV-2-reactive T cell receptors following Ad26.COV2.S vaccination. A total of around 32 samples were included in the TCR-sequenced set, comprising about 20 Ad26.COV2.S vaccine recipients, 5 placebo recipients and 8 SARS-CoV-2 convalescent individuals.

What the research found in general, with its limitations: Spike-specific TCR breadth was higher in Ad26.COV2.S recipients than in placebo recipients (P = 0.0014). After vaccination, spike-specific CD8+ and CD4+ T cell responses were reported to show substantial breadth. Vaccine and placebo recipients had comparable non-spike TCR breadth, which fits with the vaccine containing only spike. It was noted by the authors that total T cell responses may have been underestimated by the TCR breadth and depth analyses.

Spanning cysteine to phenylalanine, the CDR3 consists of 15 amino acids. The sequence is cut down to CDR3 DNA, 45 bases in frame from base 1. CDR1 SGHNT and CDR2 YYREEE were looked up in the germline V gene (reference sequence). V lost 2 bases and J lost 5 bases, and the count of bases not matched to a germline gene is 5. In the paper's terms, the time point label means: individuals recovered from natural SARS-CoV-2 infection. TCRbeta CDR3 regions were sequenced with the immunoSEQ Assay. After extraction, genomic DNA underwent amplification by bias-controlled multiplex PCR, followed by high-throughput sequencing. The original pipeline was this. Collapsing and filtering of sequences were performed to quantify the absolute abundance of each unique TCRbeta CDR3 region. T cell fraction was estimated by normalizing TCRbeta template counts to usable DNA, which was measured by amplifying reference genes present in all nucleated cells. Repertoire TCRs were annotated as SARS-CoV-2-specific by exact matching of V gene, CDR3 amino acid sequence and J gene to a known reactive TCR set. The reference SARS-CoV-2 TCR set came from MIRA and was filtered for enrichment in COVID-19-positive ImmuneCODE repertoires, removing public or cross-reactive TCRs. Using the MIRA antigens, annotated TCRs were further analysed by specific ORF or by position within an ORF. Depth was the summed frequency of annotated unique rearrangements, while breadth was defined as annotated unique rearrangements over total unique productive rearrangements. Two-sided Wilcoxon rank-sum tests were used to compare TCR breadth between groups. The table was pulled from immuneACCESS by TCRdb, which kept in-frame rearrangements only. Such tables lose some clones; where checked, under half of the loss comes from unresolved V genes, and the rest has no known cause. V and J calls and clone size are as listed in that table; D and trimming were resolved from the DNA. The sample data list about 180,000 clones, and roughly 85% of these were observed just once. About 5.5% of the sample rests with the top ten.

This clone was counted once. Its antigen specificity is not known. No quality values exist for individual bases; no much larger clone is one base distant. The source of this sequence is a human donor who had recovered from COVID-19. The source material was peripheral blood, sampled after recovery from COVID-19. This sequence uses TRBV5-4 and TRBJ2-3, and 10 junction bases match TRBD2. The DNA sequence is TGTGCCAGCAGCTTAAAGCGGGGGGGCGGAGATACGCAGTATTTT. Its protein product is CASSLKRGGGDTQYF.